A selection of T cell receptor beta chains follows, all from one sample in a study of beta chain features in type 1 diabetes. Profiled with immunoSEQ multiplex PCR; TCRdb holds only in-frame clones, not every one. Of roughly 500,000 clones in the sample, roughly 31% are singletons; the top ten hold more than 0.055%. Sample: naive CD4+ T cells from blood. The receptor source for this set is a man younger than 30 in good health. Each CDR3 is given with its conserved first and last residue. The D gene is left open where the match is weak. Rows may omit the clone size; those that give it use once, few, many or a size class.

CDR3aa	CDR3nt	v_gene	d_gene	j_gene	abundance
CAWNRGISTGELFF	TGTGCCTGGAACCGCGGGATCAGCACCGGGGAGCTGTTTTTT	TRBV30	-	TRBJ2-2	-
CASSRGTPSYNEQFF	TGTGCCAGCAGCCGGGGGACACCCTCCTACAATGAGCAGTTCTTC	TRBV7-7	-	TRBJ2-1	-
CASSLRGEDEQFF	TGTGCCAGCAGCCTCAGAGGGGAGGATGAGCAGTTCTTC	TRBV7-8	-	TRBJ2-1	few
CASSLRDLLASQANYEQYF	TGTGCCAGCAGCTTAAGGGACCTACTAGCGAGCCAAGCAAACTACGAGCAGTACTTC	TRBV7-2	TRBD2	TRBJ2-7	few
CASSPGLGAPYEQYF	TGTGCCAGCAGCCCGGGACTAGGGGCCCCCTACGAGCAGTACTTC	TRBV7-2	TRBD2	TRBJ2-7	few
CASSPYSLLAGRTDTQYF	TGTGCCAGCTCCCCTTACTCCTTACTAGCGGGGCGCACAGATACGCAGTATTTT	TRBV18	TRBD2	TRBJ2-3	-
CASSSTGVGETQYF	TGCGCCAGCAGCTCCACGGGAGTTGGGGAGACCCAGTACTTC	TRBV4-1	-	TRBJ2-5	few
CASSLGGTIGAYEQYF	TGTGCCAGCAGCTTAGGCGGGACTATTGGGGCCTACGAGCAGTACTTC	TRBV7-2	TRBD2	TRBJ2-7	-
CAWSLGLGSDTQYF	TGTGCCTGGAGTCTGGGACTGGGCTCAGATACGCAGTATTTT	TRBV30	-	TRBJ2-3	-
CASSDPGEQFF	TGTGCCAGCAGCGACCCGGGTGAGCAGTTCTTC	TRBV9	-	TRBJ2-1	few
CSVESGQNEKLFF	TGCAGCGTTGAGTCGGGCCAGAATGAAAAACTGTTTTTT	TRBV29-1	-	TRBJ1-4	few
CAWSRVAGTTEAFF	TGTGCCTGGAGCCGGGTGGCGGGGACCACTGAAGCTTTCTTT	TRBV30	-	TRBJ1-1	-
CAWSGLAGPTGELFF	TGTGCCTGGAGTGGACTAGCGGGTCCCACCGGGGAGCTGTTTTTT	TRBV30	TRBD2	TRBJ2-2	-
CASSLASGTAIEGFF	TGTGCCAGCAGCTTAGCCTCCGGGACAGCCATCGAGGGTTTCTTT	TRBV7-9	TRBD1	TRBJ1-1	-
CASSLGNNEQFF	TGTGCCAGCAGCTTGGGGAACAATGAGCAGTTCTTC	TRBV5-6	-	TRBJ2-1	-
CASSANRVRQPQHF	TGTGCCAGCAGCGCGAACAGGGTTCGTCAGCCCCAGCATTTT	TRBV7-8	-	TRBJ1-5	-